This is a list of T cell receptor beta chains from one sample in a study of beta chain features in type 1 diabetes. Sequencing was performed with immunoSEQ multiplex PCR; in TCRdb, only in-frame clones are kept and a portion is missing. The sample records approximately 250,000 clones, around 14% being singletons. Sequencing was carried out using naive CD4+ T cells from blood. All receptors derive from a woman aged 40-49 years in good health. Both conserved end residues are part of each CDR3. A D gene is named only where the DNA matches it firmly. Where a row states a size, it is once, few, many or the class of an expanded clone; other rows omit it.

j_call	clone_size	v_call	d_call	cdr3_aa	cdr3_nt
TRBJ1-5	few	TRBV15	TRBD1	CATKSGHRDRGSQPQHF	TGTGCCACCAAGTCGGGCCACCGGGACAGGGGGTCGCAGCCCCAGCATTTT
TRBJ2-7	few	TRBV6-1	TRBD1	CASSGTGDYEQYF	TGTGCCAGCAGTGGGACAGGTGACTACGAGCAGTACTTC
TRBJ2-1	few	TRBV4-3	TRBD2	CASSPRLAGGLFTSSYNEQFF	TGCGCCAGCAGCCCGCGGTTAGCGGGGGGGCTTTTCACGAGCTCCTACAATGAGCAGTTCTTC
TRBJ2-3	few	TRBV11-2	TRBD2	CASSTPPAGRYTDTQYF	TGTGCCAGCAGCACCCCCCCAGCGGGGCGATACACAGATACGCAGTATTTT
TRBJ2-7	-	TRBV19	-	CASSRQRATGEQYF	TGTGCCAGTAGTCGCCAGCGGGCGACGGGGGAGCAGTACTTC
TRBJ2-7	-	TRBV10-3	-	CAVQSAPVGGSYEQYF	TGTGCCGTACAGAGTGCCCCTGTAGGGGGTTCCTACGAGCAGTACTTC
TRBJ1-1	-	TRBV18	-	CASSPTGEAFF	TGTGCCAGCTCGCCTACAGGGGAAGCTTTCTTT
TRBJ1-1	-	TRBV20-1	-	CSARTADSFF	TGCAGTGCTAGAACCGCGGACAGTTTCTTT
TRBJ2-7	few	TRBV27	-	CASSAAGALSTYEQYF	TGTGCCAGCAGTGCGGCGGGGGCTCTGAGCACCTACGAGCAGTACTTC
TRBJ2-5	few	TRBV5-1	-	CASSFTGETQYF	TGCGCCAGCAGCTTCACCGGAGAGACCCAGTACTTC
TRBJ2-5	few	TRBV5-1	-	CASSSGVEGETQYF	TGCGCCAGCAGCTCCGGGGTGGAGGGGGAGACCCAGTACTTC